This T cell receptor (beta chain) is from a study of T cell changes during pregnancy in multiple sclerosis. The data were produced by immunoSEQ multiplex PCR, yet TCRdb's version contains in-frame clones alone and is incomplete. The sample lists approximately 88,000 clones; 94% were seen once. V was cut by 4 bases and J by 0 bases, with 16 bases left in between. Germline V gene sequence: CDR1 LGHNA, CDR2 YSLEER. CDR3 length: 17 residues. Specimen: peripheral blood, collected in the third trimester of pregnancy. This chain joins TRBV4-3 and TRBJ2-1, with D possibly being TRBD2 (5 bases). The source of this sequence is a female donor with multiple sclerosis, enrolled in a pregnancy study. CDR3 DNA: TGCGCCAGCAGCCCGGGGTCCGGGTCGAGCTCCTACAATGAGCAGTTCTTC. Amino acid sequence: CASSPGSGSSSYNEQFF.